A selection of T cell receptor beta chains follows, all from one sample in a study of tumor-infiltrating lymphocytes in localized non-small cell lung cancer. Only in-frame clones appear in the TCRdb table, and some are missing; sequencing was by immunoSEQ multiplex PCR. Here the sample spans roughly 9,200 clones, about 81% being singletons. The sequencing sample was made of uninvolved lung tissue not adjacent to the tumor. These receptors were collected from a human donor with non-small cell lung cancer. CDR3s include the opening cysteine and the closing phenylalanine or tryptophan. Each record gives: CDR3 length, D gene, V gene, clone size, J gene, CDR3 DNA, CDR3 protein. D genes are given only for firm matches. Clone sizes are given selectively: once, few, many, or a class where the clone is expanded.

14	-	TRBV7-2	-	TRBJ2-1	TGTGCCAGCAGCCTCTCGAGCTCCTACAATGAGCAGTTCTTC	CASSLSSSYNEQFF
16	-	TRBV5-8	-	TRBJ2-2	TGTGCCAGCAGCTTAAACAGAAGGGTAGTCACCGGGGAGCTGTTTTTT	CASSLNRRVVTGELFF
15	TRBD2	TRBV5-4	-	TRBJ2-7	TGTGCCAGCAGCCGGCGGGAGGCCAGCTCCTACGAGCAGTACTTC	CASSRREASSYEQYF
13	TRBD1	TRBV29-1	-	TRBJ1-2	TGCAGCGTTTGGGACAGGAGCGGCGCGTCCTACACCTTC	CSVWDRSGASYTF
15	-	TRBV7-8	-	TRBJ1-1	TGTGCCAGCAGCTTAAATAGGGGGAGGAACACTGAAGCTTTCTTT	CASSLNRGRNTEAFF
15	-	TRBV5-5	-	TRBJ1-2	TGTGCCAGCAGCCCCGTGATAGGCAGGAAGGATGGCTACACCTTC	CASSPVIGRKDGYTF
15	TRBD2	TRBV5-1	-	TRBJ2-7	TGCGCCAGCAACCGGCAGGTAGCGGGAGCCTACGAGCAGTACTTC	CASNRQVAGAYEQYF
15	-	TRBV28	-	TRBJ2-7	TGTGCCAGCAGTGTCGGGACGGGGGACTCCTACGAGCAGTACTTC	CASSVGTGDSYEQYF
15	-	TRBV5-1	once	TRBJ1-4	TGCGCCAGCAGCATAGGGCGAGGGACTAATGAAAAACTGTTTTTT	CASSIGRGTNEKLFF
15	TRBD2	TRBV11-2	-	TRBJ2-1	TGTGCCAGCAGCTTAGAGGCGGGCGGGAGGGCTGACCGGTTCTTC	CASSLEAGGRADRFF
14	-	TRBV13	-	TRBJ2-3	TGTGCCAGCAGCTGGCGAAGGGGGGGGATAACGCAGTATTTT	CASSWRRGGITQYF
14	-	TRBV7-9	few	TRBJ1-3	TGTGCCAGCAGCCCAACCAGGACAGCAAACACCATATATTTT	CASSPTRTANTIYF
14	-	TRBV28	-	TRBJ1-2	TGTGCCAGCAGGAAACAGGGAGCTAACTATGGCTACACCTTC	CASRKQGANYGYTF
14	-	TRBV4-2	-	TRBJ1-2	TGTGCCAGCAGCCAAGATAGAGGAGTCTATGGCTACACCTTC	CASSQDRGVYGYTF
15	-	TRBV2	-	TRBJ2-7	TGTGCCAGCAGGGACCTTGGCGGGAAGGTCTACGAGCAGTACTTC	CASRDLGGKVYEQYF
14	-	TRBV11-2	-	TRBJ1-5	TGTGCCAGCAGCTTAGGGCAGTTCAATCAGCCCCAGCATTTT	CASSLGQFNQPQHF
16	TRBD1	TRBV5-6	-	TRBJ1-5	TGTGCCAGCAGCTTGGGGGGGACAGGTCTCTATCAGCCCCAGCATTTT	CASSLGGTGLYQPQHF
13	-	TRBV6-4	once	TRBJ1-2	TGTGCCAGCAGTGACTCTGGGAACTATGGCTACACCTTC	CASSDSGNYGYTF
15	-	TRBV4-1	-	TRBJ1-2	TGCGCCAGCAGCCAGCCGGCAGGGACGGTGCTCGGCTACACCTTC	CASSQPAGTVLGYTF
16	-	TRBV6-1	-	TRBJ1-3	TGTGCCAGCAGTGCGACCTCTCGCAACTCTGGAAACACCATATATTTT	CASSATSRNSGNTIYF
13	-	TRBV6-5	-	TRBJ1-3	TGTGCCAGCAGGTCCGGGGTGGGAAACACCATATATTTT	CASRSGVGNTIYF
11	-	TRBV30	few	TRBJ2-1	TGTGCCTGGAGTGTTTTACCTGAGCAGTTCTTC	CAWSVLPEQFF
15	-	TRBV27	few	TRBJ2-1	TGTGCCACCAGTATGGCGGGACCCTCCTACAATGAGCAGTTCTTC	CATSMAGPSYNEQFF
16	TRBD1	TRBV28	-	TRBJ2-5	TGTGCCAGCAGTGCGGACAGGGGAAGGGGCCAAGAGACCCAGTACTTC	CASSADRGRGQETQYF
15	-	TRBV4-2	-	TRBJ1-4	TGTGCCAGCAGCCACTTCCGGGACTTTGGGGAAAAACTGTTTTTT	CASSHFRDFGEKLFF
11	-	TRBV6-5	-	TRBJ2-1	TGTGCCAGCAGTAGAGAGAGGGAGCAGTTCTTC	CASSREREQFF
14	-	TRBV6-6	-	TRBJ1-3	TGTGCCAGCAGTACGATGGTCCTCGGAAACACCATATATTTT	CASSTMVLGNTIYF
14	-	TRBV19	-	TRBJ1-1	TGTGCCAGTACCACACGGGACAAGAACACTGAAGCTTTCTTT	CASTTRDKNTEAFF
15	TRBD2	TRBV7-2	-	TRBJ2-5	TGTGCCAGCAGCTCCGGGACTAGCGGGAGAGAGACCCAGTACTTC	CASSSGTSGRETQYF
16	TRBD2	TRBV6-1	-	TRBJ2-3	TGTGCCAGCAGTGAGGGGACTAGCGGGAGGGTAGATACGCAGTATTTT	CASSEGTSGRVDTQYF
11	-	TRBV11-1	-	TRBJ2-7	TGTGCCAGCAGCAGAGGGGGACTCGAGTACTTC	CASSRGGLEYF
15	-	TRBV7-9	-	TRBJ1-5	TGTGCCAGCAGCCCAAATGGGCGGAGCAATCAGCCCCAGCATTTT	CASSPNGRSNQPQHF
15	-	TRBV30	-	TRBJ1-2	TGTGCCTGGAATCACTTCGGTGAGGGGGGCTATGGCTACACCTTC	CAWNHFGEGGYGYTF
14	TRBD1	TRBV10-3	once	TRBJ1-1	TGTGCCATCAGGGCCCAAACAGGGGCGGCTGAAGCTTTCTTT	CAIRAQTGAAEAFF
15	TRBD2	TRBV7-9	-	TRBJ2-5	TGTGCCAGCAGCTTAGGTCTCAGGGAGGGAGAGACCCAGTACTTC	CASSLGLREGETQYF
15	-	TRBV9	-	TRBJ2-3	TGTGCCAGCAGCGTGGCCCCCTCTAGCACAGATACGCAGTATTTT	CASSVAPSSTDTQYF
18	TRBD2	TRBV5-1	few	TRBJ2-5	TGCGCCAGCAGCTTGGGGTGGAGCGGGAGGGCCTCACTAGAGACCCAGTACTTC	CASSLGWSGRASLETQYF
15	-	TRBV11-2	-	TRBJ2-5	TGTGCCAGCAGCTATGGCGACGGAGGAGGGGAGACCCAGTACTTC	CASSYGDGGGETQYF
15	TRBD2	TRBV7-6	-	TRBJ2-1	TGTGCCAGCAGCTCTAGCGGGAGGGCTTGGAATGAGCAGTTCTTC	CASSSSGRAWNEQFF
16	-	TRBV4-1	-	TRBJ2-1	TGCGCCAGCAGCCTAAGCGGACTGGGTCTTCGGAATGAGCAGTTCTTC	CASSLSGLGLRNEQFF
15	TRBD1	TRBV19	-	TRBJ2-1	TGTGCCAGTATTGGGAGACAGGGGTCCTACAATGAGCAGTTCTTC	CASIGRQGSYNEQFF
15	TRBD2	TRBV9	-	TRBJ2-5	TGTGCCAGCAGCGTAGATAGCGGGAGGGGGGAGACCCAGTACTTC	CASSVDSGRGETQYF
12	-	TRBV10-3	-	TRBJ2-3	TGTGCCATCAGTGAGTCGGACGGAACGCAGTATTTT	CAISESDGTQYF
15	TRBD1	TRBV12-5	-	TRBJ2-1	TGTGCTAGTGGTCTGGACAGGGAGGCTTACAATGAGCAGTTCTTC	CASGLDREAYNEQFF
13	TRBD1	TRBV15	-	TRBJ1-2	TGTGCCACCAGCTCCCGGACAGGGAGTGGCTACACCTTC	CATSSRTGSGYTF
16	TRBD2	TRBV7-2	few	TRBJ2-7	TGTGCCAGCAGCTTAGTAGCTAGCGGGAAACTCTACGAGCAGTACTTC	CASSLVASGKLYEQYF
13	-	TRBV18	once	TRBJ2-5	TGTGCCAGCTCATCGGGGCTGCGGGAGACCCAGTACTTC	CASSSGLRETQYF
15	-	TRBV5-1	-	TRBJ1-1	TGCGCCAGCAGCTTGGTCGGGGCCACTAACACTGAAGCTTTCTTT	CASSLVGATNTEAFF
14	TRBD1	TRBV6-1	-	TRBJ2-3	TGTGCCAGCATCGGCACAGGGGGCGCAGATACGCAGTATTTT	CASIGTGGADTQYF
19	TRBD2	TRBV5-1	-	TRBJ2-3	TGCGCCAGCAGCCAAGGGACTAGCGGGAGTAGGGCTAGCACAGATACGCAGTATTTT	CASSQGTSGSRASTDTQYF
16	TRBD2	TRBV5-4	-	TRBJ2-1	TGTGCCAGCAGCTCGGGAGGACTAGCGGGAGGTGGTGAGCAGTTCTTC	CASSSGGLAGGGEQFF
13	-	TRBV25-1	once	TRBJ2-2	TGTGCCAGCAGAGAGACAGGCTCCGGGGAGCTGTTTTTT	CASRETGSGELFF
15	TRBD1	TRBV28	once	TRBJ1-5	TGTGCCAGCAGTTCTCGGACAGGAAGCAATCAGCCCCAGCATTTT	CASSSRTGSNQPQHF
15	TRBD2	TRBV2	few	TRBJ2-7	TGTGCCAGCATGGAGACTAGCCTATTTGCCGACGAGCAGTACTTC	CASMETSLFADEQYF